This TCR beta chain was recorded in a study of shared clonotypes between healthy human individuals. Using immunoSEQ multiplex PCR, the repertoire was profiled, and TCRdb retains in-frame clones only, with some absent. This sample has under 1,900,000 clones, with roughly 98.5% found just once. The study, taken as a whole, reports: A reduction in generation probabilities was seen for non-shared clonotypes relative to those shared by all four donors. For naive CD4 cells, 4% to 6% of clonotypes were shared across four donors. Estimated richness values were generally larger in naive subsets than in memory subsets. Sequencing of the sorted subsets was shown by rarefaction to be incomplete despite large depth.

Note on this clone: Antigen unknown.

The receptor was derived from a man aged 30 to 45 in good health. Sequencing input: naive CD4+ T cells sorted from blood. Subset noted: CD45RA+ positively selected.

This chain's CDR3 is CSAKGQGLAFF. In DNA, the CDR3 is TGCAGTGCTAAGGGACAGGGGCTGGCTTTCTTT. This chain joins TRBV20-1 and TRBJ1-1, with TRBD1 identical over 10 bases. The CDR3 consists of 11 residues. V shed 4 bases and J 11 bases; nucleotides not matched to a gene: 4. Per germline, CDR1 DFQATT and CDR2 SNEGSKA (reference sequence).